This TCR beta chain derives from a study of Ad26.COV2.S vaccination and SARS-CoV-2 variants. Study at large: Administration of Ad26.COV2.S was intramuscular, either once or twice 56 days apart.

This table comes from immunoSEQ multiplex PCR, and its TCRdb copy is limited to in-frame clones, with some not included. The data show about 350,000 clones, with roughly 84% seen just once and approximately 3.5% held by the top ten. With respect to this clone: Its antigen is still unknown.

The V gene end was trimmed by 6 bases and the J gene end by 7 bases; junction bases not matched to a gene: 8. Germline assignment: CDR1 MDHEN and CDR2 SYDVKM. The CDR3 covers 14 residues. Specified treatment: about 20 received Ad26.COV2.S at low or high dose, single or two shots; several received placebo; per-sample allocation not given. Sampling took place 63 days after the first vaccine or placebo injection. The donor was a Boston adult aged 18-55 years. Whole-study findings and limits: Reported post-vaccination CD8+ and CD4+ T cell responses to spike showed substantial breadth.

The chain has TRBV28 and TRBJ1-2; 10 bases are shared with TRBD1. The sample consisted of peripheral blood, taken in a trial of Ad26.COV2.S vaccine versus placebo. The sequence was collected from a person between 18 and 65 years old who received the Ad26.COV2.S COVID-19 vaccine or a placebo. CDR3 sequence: CASSSPGQGPGYTF. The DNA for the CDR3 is TGTGCCAGCAGCTCACCGGGACAGGGGCCTGGCTACACCTTC.